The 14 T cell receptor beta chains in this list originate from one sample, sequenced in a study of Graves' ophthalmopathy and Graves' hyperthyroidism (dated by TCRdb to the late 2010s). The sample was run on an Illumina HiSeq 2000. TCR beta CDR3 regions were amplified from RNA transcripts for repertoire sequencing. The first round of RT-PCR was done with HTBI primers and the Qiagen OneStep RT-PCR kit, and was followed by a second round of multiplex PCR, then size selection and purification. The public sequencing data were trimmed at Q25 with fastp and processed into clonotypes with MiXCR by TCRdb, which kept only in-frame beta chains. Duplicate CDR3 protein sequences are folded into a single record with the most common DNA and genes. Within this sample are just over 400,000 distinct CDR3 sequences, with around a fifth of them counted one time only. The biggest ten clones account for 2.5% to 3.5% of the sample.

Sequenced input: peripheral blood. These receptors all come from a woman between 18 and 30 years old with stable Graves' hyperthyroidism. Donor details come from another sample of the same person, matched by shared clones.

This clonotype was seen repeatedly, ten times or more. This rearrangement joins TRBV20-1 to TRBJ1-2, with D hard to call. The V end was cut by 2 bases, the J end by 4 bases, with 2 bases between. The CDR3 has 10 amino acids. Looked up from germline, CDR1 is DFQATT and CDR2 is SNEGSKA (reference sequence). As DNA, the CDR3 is TGCAGTGCTAGATCCTATGGCTACACCTTC. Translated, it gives CSARSYGYTF.

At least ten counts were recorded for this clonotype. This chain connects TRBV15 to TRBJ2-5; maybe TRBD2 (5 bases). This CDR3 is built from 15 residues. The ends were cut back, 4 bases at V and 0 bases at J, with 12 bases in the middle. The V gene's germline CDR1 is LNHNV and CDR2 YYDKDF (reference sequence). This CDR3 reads CATSIGWEYQETQYF. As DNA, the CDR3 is TGTGCCACCAGCATTGGCTGGGAGTACCAAGAGACCCAGTACTTC.

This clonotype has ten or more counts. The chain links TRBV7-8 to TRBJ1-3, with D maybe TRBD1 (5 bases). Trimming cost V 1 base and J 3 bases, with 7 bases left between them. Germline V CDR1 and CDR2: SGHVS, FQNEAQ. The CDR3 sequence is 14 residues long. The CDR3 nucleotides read TGTGCCAGCAGCTTAGGGGACGGTGGAAACACCATATATTTT. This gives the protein CASSLGDGGNTIYF.

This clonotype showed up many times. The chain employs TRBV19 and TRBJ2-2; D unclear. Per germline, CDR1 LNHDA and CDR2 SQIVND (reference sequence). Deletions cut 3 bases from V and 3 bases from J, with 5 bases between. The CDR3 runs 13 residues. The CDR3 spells CASSIHDTGELFF. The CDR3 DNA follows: TGTGCCAGTAGTATCCATGACACCGGGGAGCTGTTTTTT.

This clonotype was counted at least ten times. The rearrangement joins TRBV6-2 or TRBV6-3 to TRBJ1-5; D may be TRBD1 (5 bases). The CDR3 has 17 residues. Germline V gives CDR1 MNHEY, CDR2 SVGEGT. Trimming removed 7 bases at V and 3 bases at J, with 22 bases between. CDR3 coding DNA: TGTGCCAGCAATCAAGTTGGAGGGGCTCCCCTCAATCAGCCCCAGCATTTT. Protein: CASNQVGGAPLNQPQHF.

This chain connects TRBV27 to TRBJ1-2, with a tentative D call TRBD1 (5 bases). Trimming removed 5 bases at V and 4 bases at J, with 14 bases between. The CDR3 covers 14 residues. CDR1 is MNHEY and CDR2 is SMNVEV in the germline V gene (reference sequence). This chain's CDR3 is CASSPRDGLYGYTF. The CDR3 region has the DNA TGTGCCAGCAGTCCACGGGACGGCCTCTATGGCTACACCTTC.

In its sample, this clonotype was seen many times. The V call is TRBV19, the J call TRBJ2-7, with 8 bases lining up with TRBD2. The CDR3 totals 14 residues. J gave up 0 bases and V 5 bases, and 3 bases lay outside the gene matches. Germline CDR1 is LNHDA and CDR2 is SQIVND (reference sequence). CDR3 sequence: CASSVSGTSYEQYF. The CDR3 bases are TGTGCCAGTAGTGTTAGCGGGACCTCCTACGAGCAGTACTTC.

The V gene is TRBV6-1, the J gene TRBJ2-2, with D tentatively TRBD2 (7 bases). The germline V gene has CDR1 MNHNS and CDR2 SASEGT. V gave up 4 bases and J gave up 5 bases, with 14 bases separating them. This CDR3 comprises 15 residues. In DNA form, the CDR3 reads TGTGCCAGCAGTGCCTTGGGGGGGGCGACCGGGGAGCTGTTTTTT. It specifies CASSALGGATGELFF.

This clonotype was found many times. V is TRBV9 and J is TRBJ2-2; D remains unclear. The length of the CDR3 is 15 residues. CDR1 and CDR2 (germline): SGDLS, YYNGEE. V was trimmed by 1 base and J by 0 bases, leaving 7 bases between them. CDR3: CASSVQDTNTGELFF. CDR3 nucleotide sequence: TGTGCCAGCAGCGTACAGGATACGAACACCGGGGAGCTGTTTTTT.

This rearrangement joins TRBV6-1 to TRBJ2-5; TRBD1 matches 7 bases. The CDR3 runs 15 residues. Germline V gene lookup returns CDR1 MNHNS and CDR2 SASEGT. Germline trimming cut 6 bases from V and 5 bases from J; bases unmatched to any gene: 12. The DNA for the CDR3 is TGTGCCAGCAGACCACGGCGACAGGGATGGGAGACCCAGTACTTC. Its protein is CASRPRRQGWETQYF.

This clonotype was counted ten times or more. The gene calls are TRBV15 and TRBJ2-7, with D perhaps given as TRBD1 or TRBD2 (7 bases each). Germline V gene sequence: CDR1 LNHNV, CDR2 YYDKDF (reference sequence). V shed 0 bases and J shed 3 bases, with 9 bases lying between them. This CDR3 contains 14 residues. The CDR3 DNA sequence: TGTGCCACCAGCAGAGACAGGGGGGGCTACGAGCAGTACTTC. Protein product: CATSRDRGGYEQYF.

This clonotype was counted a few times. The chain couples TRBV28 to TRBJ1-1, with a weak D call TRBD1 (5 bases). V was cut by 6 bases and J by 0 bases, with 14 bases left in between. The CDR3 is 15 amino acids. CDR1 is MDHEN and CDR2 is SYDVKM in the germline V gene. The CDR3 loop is CASSAPGPLNTEAFF. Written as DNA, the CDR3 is TGTGCCAGCAGCGCTCCGGGACCGCTGAACACTGAAGCTTTCTTT.

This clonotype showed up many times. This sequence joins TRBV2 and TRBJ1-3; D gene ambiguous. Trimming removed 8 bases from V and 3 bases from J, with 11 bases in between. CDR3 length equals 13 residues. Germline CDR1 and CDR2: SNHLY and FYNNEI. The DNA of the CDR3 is TGTGCCAGCGTCCTCGACCTTGGAAACACCATATATTTT. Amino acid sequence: CASVLDLGNTIYF.

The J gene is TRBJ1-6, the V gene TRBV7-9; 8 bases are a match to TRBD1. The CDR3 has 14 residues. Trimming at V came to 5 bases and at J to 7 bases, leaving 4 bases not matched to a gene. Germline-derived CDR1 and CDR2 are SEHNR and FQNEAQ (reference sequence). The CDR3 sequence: CASSQTGANSPLHF. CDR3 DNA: TGTGCCAGCAGCCAGACAGGGGCAAATTCACCCCTCCACTTT.